This is a list of T cell receptor beta chains from one sample in a study of early T cells in non-severe SARS-CoV-2 infection. A single record per CDR3 protein comes from TCRdb applying MiXCR to the 5' RACE reads. The sample lists tens of thousands of distinct CDR3 sequences, 6% to 6.5% seen once, with around 11% in the top ten. Specimen: whole blood. These receptors were collected from an adult who was a healthcare worker with PCR-confirmed SARS-CoV-2 infection or an uninfected control (not recorded which). Each CDR3 is given with its conserved first and last residue. Fields, in order: V gene, clone size, D gene, J gene, CDR3 protein, CDR3 DNA. A D gene is named only where the DNA matches it firmly. Size is omitted from some rows. Given values are once, few, many or a class for expanded clones.

TRBV12-3/TRBV12-4	many	-	TRBJ2-5	CASSQQGGSETQYF	TGTGCCAGCAGTCAACAGGGAGGGTCGGAGACCCAGTACTTC
TRBV30	-	-	TRBJ2-7	CAWNPTGWEQYF	TGTGCCTGGAATCCCACAGGGTGGGAGCAGTACTTC
TRBV2	few	-	TRBJ1-4	CASSVRITGNEKLFF	TGTGCCAGCAGCGTAAGGATTACCGGTAATGAAAAACTGTTTTTT
TRBV6-5	many	-	TRBJ2-1	CASRPPKGEQFF	TGTGCCAGCAGACCTCCCAAAGGTGAGCAGTTCTTC
TRBV5-6	-	TRBD1	TRBJ1-2	CASSLVGQGIRANYGYTF	TGTGCCAGCAGCTTGGTTGGACAGGGGATAAGGGCTAACTATGGCTACACCTTC
TRBV20-1	many	-	TRBJ2-7	CSAITQGGYEQYF	TGCAGTGCTATAACCCAGGGCGGGTACGAGCAGTACTTC
TRBV11-2	many	-	TRBJ2-4	CASSPQAGRVYF	TGTGCCAGCAGCCCCCAAGCAGGCAGAGTGTACTTC
TRBV4-1	many	-	TRBJ1-2	CASSSQEYGYTF	TGCGCCAGCAGCTCGCAGGAGTATGGCTACACCTTC
TRBV6-2/TRBV6-3	few	-	TRBJ2-1	CASSSPSTLQEFF	TGTGCCAGCAGTTCCCCGTCTACCCTCCAGGAGTTCTTC
TRBV11-2	few	-	TRBJ2-5	CASSTRGTTGETQYF	TGTGCCAGCAGTACGAGGGGGACTACGGGGGAGACCCAGTACTTC
TRBV10-2	few	-	TRBJ1-4	CASRRDEPYNEKLFF	TGCGCCAGCAGGAGGGACGAGCCATACAATGAAAAACTGTTTTTT
TRBV4-1	many	-	TRBJ2-2	CASSPRTETNTGELFF	TGCGCCAGCAGCCCCAGGACAGAAACGAACACCGGGGAGCTGTTTTTT
TRBV27	few	-	TRBJ1-1	CASSLDGYTEAFF	TGTGCCAGCAGTTTGGACGGCTACACTGAAGCTTTCTTT
TRBV5-1	many	-	TRBJ2-7	CASSLRAGPYEQYF	TGCGCCAGCAGCTTGAGGGCGGGACCCTACGAGCAGTACTTC
TRBV29-1	-	TRBD1	TRBJ2-2	CSVESGTANTGELFF	TGCAGCGTTGAATCAGGGACAGCGAACACCGGGGAGCTGTTTTTT
TRBV10-3	-	TRBD2	TRBJ2-2	CAISAGSGGAAGELFF	TGTGCCATCAGTGCCGGTAGCGGGGGGGCCGCCGGGGAGCTGTTTTTT
TRBV6-2/TRBV6-3	many	TRBD1	TRBJ2-7	CASSYVGGQGTFSYEQYF	TGTGCCAGCAGTTACGTCGGCGGACAGGGTACCTTTTCCTACGAGCAGTACTTC
TRBV11-2	-	-	TRBJ2-2	CASSSLDAGELFF	TGTGCCAGCAGCTCCTTGGACGCCGGGGAGCTGTTTTTT
TRBV12-3/TRBV12-4	many	-	TRBJ2-7	CASSAGSSYEQYF	TGTGCCAGCAGTGCCGGGTCCTCCTACGAGCAGTACTTC
TRBV28	-	-	TRBJ2-7	CASGWTQLSYEQYF	TGTGCCAGCGGATGGACACAACTCTCCTACGAGCAGTACTTC
TRBV6-2/TRBV6-3	many	-	TRBJ2-5	CASRRTKQETQYF	TGTGCCAGCAGAAGGACGAAACAAGAGACCCAGTACTTC
TRBV4-1	few	-	TRBJ2-2	CASSPRSSGELFF	TGCGCCAGCAGCCCCCGGAGTTCGGGGGAGCTGTTTTTT
TRBV28	few	-	TRBJ2-7	CASSFGRSYEQYF	TGTGCCAGCAGTTTTGGCAGATCCTACGAGCAGTACTTC
TRBV20-1	many	-	TRBJ1-4	CSAQIRPSGPNEKLFF	TGCAGTGCCCAAATCCGACCGTCAGGGCCTAATGAAAAACTGTTTTTT
TRBV20-1	few	-	TRBJ2-1	CSATSVNVYNEQFF	TGCAGTGCTACATCAGTAAATGTCTACAATGAGCAGTTCTTC
TRBV3-1	-	TRBD1	TRBJ2-3	CASSPRDRRGDTQYF	TGTGCCAGCAGCCCAAGGGACAGACGGGGAGATACGCAGTATTTT
TRBV7-9	many	TRBD1	TRBJ2-4	CASSSLRGTPNIQYF	TGTGCCAGCAGCTCTCTCAGGGGGACACCAAACATTCAGTACTTC